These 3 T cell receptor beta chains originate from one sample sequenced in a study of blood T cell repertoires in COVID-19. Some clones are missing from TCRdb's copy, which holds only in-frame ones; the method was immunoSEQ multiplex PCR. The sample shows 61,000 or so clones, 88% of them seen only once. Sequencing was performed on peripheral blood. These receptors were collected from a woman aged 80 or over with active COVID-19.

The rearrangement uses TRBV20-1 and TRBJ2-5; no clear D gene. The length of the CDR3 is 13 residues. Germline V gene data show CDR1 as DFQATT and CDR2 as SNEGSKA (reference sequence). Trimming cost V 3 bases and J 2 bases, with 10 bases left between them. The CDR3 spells CSASVAVQETQYF. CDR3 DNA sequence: TGCAGTGCTAGTGTGGCGGTACAAGAGACCCAGTACTTC.

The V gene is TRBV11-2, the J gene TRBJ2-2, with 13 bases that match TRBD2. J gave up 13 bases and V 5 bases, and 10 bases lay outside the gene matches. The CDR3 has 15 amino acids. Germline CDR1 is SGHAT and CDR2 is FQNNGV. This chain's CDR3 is CASSQSTSGGAGLFF. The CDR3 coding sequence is TGTGCCAGCAGCCAGAGCACTAGCGGGGGGGCGGGGCTGTTTTTT.

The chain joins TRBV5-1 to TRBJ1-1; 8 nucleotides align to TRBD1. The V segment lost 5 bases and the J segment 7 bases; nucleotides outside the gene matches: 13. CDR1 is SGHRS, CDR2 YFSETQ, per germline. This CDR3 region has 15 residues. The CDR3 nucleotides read TGCGCCAGCAGTGTTTCCCCCCAGGGGGCGGATGAAGCTTTCTTT. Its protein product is CASSVSPQGADEAFF.